Below, one T cell receptor beta chain is given with its context. The target of this receptor is not known. Base qualities are not provided; no much larger clone lies one nucleotide away. This record comes from a study of technical replicates of blood from several donors (TCRdb year 2017). Libraries were constructed by the immunoSEQ multiplex PCR assay. This immuneACCESS table, as held by TCRdb, lists in-frame sequences with V and J called but not all clones. Of the missing ones, under half trace to an unresolved V gene in checked studies; the others have no known cause. The sample table shows approximately 100,000 clones, and under 96% are seen once. Of the sample, approximately 0.21% is held by the ten largest clones. Germline trimming: 5 bases from V, 3 bases from J; junction bases outside gene matches: 9. CDR1 and CDR2 are drawn from the germline V gene (reference sequence): LNHDA, SQIVND. Spanning cysteine to phenylalanine, the CDR3 consists of 16 amino acids. The sequence is cut down to CDR3 DNA, 48 bases in frame from base 1.

This receptor was identified in a human donor in good health. The chain employs TRBV19 and TRBJ2-1; TRBD1 aligns with 8 central bases. The sequenced sample consisted of T cells isolated from PBMCs. The DNA sequence reads TGTGCCAGTAGTGTCCGCGGGACAGGCTACTACAATGAGCAGTTCTTC. Translated, it gives CASSVRGTGYYNEQFF.